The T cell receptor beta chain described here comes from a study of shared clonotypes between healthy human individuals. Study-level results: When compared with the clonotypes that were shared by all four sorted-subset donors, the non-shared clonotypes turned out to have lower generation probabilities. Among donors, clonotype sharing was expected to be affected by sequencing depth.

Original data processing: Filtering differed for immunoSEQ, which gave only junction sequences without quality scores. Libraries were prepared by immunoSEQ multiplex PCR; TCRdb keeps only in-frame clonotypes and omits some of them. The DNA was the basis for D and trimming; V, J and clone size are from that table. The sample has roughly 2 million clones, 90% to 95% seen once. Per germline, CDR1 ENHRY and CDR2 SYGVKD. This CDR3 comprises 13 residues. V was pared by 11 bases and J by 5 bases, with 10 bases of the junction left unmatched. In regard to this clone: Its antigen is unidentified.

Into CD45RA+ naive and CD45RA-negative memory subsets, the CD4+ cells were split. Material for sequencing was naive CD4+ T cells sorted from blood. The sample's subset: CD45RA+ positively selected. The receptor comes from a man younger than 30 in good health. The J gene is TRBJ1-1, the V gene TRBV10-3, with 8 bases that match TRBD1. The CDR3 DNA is TGTGCCGCTTCCCAGGGGGCGACGACTGAAGCTTTCTTT. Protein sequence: CAASQGATTEAFF.